The clone carrying this T cell receptor (beta chain) was detected only once. V lost 5 bases and J lost 7; bases outside the gene matches: 12. The V gene's germline CDR1 is LNHDA and CDR2 SQIVND (reference sequence). There are 15 residues in the CDR3. This table comes from immunoSEQ multiplex PCR, and its TCRdb copy is limited to in-frame clones, with some not included. The sample records roughly 20,000 clones, just over 85% being singletons. This sample stems from a study of PD-L1 blockade in urothelial cancer. The chain joins TRBV19 to TRBJ2-5, with 8 bases identical to TRBD1. This TCR was recovered from a man in his forties or fifties with urothelial cancer. The sample consisted of PBMCs, taken around atezolizumab (anti-PD-L1) treatment. The CDR3 DNA is TGTGCCAGTAGTCAGGGGGCGTCTTTTTGGGGGACCCAGTACTTC. It translates to CASSQGASFWGTQYF. Drawing the rest from reference TRBV19 and TRBJ2-5, the complete variable domain is DGGITQSPKYLFRKEGQNVTLSCEQNLNHDAMYWYRQDPGQGLRLIYYSQIVNDFQKGDIAEGYSVSREKKESFPLTVTSAQKNPTAFYLCASSQGASFWGTQYFGPGTRLLVL.